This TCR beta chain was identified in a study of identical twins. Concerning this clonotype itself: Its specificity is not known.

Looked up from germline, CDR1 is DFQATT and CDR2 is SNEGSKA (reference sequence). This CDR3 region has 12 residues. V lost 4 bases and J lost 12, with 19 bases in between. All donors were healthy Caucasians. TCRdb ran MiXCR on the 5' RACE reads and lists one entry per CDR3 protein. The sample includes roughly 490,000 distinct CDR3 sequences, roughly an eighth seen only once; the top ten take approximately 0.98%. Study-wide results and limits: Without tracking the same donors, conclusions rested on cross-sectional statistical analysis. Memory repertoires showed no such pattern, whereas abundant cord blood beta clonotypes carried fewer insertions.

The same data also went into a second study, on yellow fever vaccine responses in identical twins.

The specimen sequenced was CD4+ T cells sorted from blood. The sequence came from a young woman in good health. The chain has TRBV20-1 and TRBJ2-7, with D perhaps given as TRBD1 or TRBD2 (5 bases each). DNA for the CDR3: TGCAGTGCTATCACTGCAGGGAGCCTCGGGTACTTC. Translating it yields CSAITAGSLGYF.